This T cell receptor beta chain was identified during a study of radiotherapy plus CTLA-4 blockade in lung cancer. Findings and limits, study-wide: It was early blood T cell clone dynamics, with interferon-beta, that reportedly best predicted response.

Turning to this clone: Its antigen is still unknown.

Sequenced by immunoSEQ multiplex PCR; TCRdb stores in-frame clones only, minus some. There are some 60,000 clones in the sample; roughly four fifths occur only once, and about 3.1% lies in the top ten. Focal radiation was given together with CTLA-4 blockade (ipilimumab) to patients with chemo-refractory metastatic non-small-cell lung cancer. Sequencing used peripheral blood, obtained from a patient treated with radiotherapy plus ipilimumab. This clonotype was sampled from a human donor with non-small cell lung cancer who had a complete response to radiotherapy plus ipilimumab.

Written as DNA, the CDR3 is TGTGCCAGCACTCCCTTGGCGGGACAGGGGTCGGAGACCCAGTACTTC. This translates into CASTPLAGQGSETQYF. The chain joins TRBV2 to TRBJ2-5; TRBD1 aligns across 10 bases. The length of the CDR3 is 16 residues. Germline V gene sequence: CDR1 SNHLY, CDR2 FYNNEI. J lost 5 bases, V lost 7 bases, and 13 bases had no gene match.